A single sample is the source of the 2 T cell receptor beta chains below, sequenced in a study of shared clonotypes between healthy human individuals (dated by TCRdb to 2018 to 2020). CD8 naive samples consisted of CD45RO-negative cells that were positively selected for CCR7, yielding a CD45RA+CCR7+ population without TemRA cells. The library relied on the immunoSEQ multiplex PCR assay. Here the immuneACCESS table is served through TCRdb, limited to in-frame sequences with V and J called. Missing clones are a known gap in these copies; in checked studies unresolved V genes cover under half, and the rest lacks a known reason. The table for this sample lists around 1.9 million clones; about 93% of them were counted only once. Roughly 1.7% of the sample lies in the top ten. Sequenced: naive CD8+ T cells from PBMCs. Read against the paper, the sample's cell subset or site label means: CD45RA+CCR7+. These receptors were obtained from a man aged 18-30 years in good health. Some clones in this sample may be carry-over from other donors' samples.

This chain links TRBV7-3 with TRBJ2-5; 8 bases align to TRBD1. The CDR3 is made up of 15 amino acids. Germline V gene sequence: CDR1 SGHTA, CDR2 FQGTGA. Trimming at V came to 0 bases and at J to 4 bases, leaving 4 bases not matched to a gene. Here the CDR3 DNA reads TGTGCCAGCAGCTTAACCGGGGACAGGAGAGAGACCCAGTACTTC. Its protein is CASSLTGDRRETQYF.

The rearrangement links TRBV27 to TRBJ2-1; D uncertain. Trimming took 0 bases from V and 6 from J, leaving 12 bases between them. Germline loops: CDR1 MNHEY, CDR2 SMNVEV (reference sequence). CDR3 length equals 15 residues. DNA for the CDR3: TGTGCCAGCAGTTTATCTGGGAATAGAATCAATGAGCAGTTCTTC. Its protein is CASSLSGNRINEQFF.